Sequencing of this T cell receptor beta chain was carried out in a study of blood T cell repertoires in COVID-19. The CDR3 has 14 residues. Trimming shortened V by 5 bases and J by 2 bases, and 13 bases separated the two germline ends. Looked up from germline, CDR1 is SGHVS and CDR2 is FNYEAQ. As processed by the authors: Amplified reference gene primers provided the basis for estimating nucleated cell counts. The assay was immunoSEQ multiplex PCR, and TCRdb's table has in-frame clones only and misses some. The V and J calls and clone size come from that table; D and trimming were worked out from the DNA. This table holds approximately 200,000 clones, around 90% found once. Ages ranged from about 18 to 89 years, with residence in 24 US areas.

The TCR originated in a woman aged 25 to 39 who had recovered from COVID-19. This rearrangement joins TRBV7-6 to TRBJ2-7, with a weak D call TRBD1 (6 bases). The sample comprised PBMCs or T cells enriched from blood (not recorded which). The CDR3 sequence is CASSPLTGAYEQYF. DNA for the CDR3: TGTGCCAGCAGCCCCTTGACAGGAGCCTACGAGCAGTACTTC.